This T cell receptor (beta chain) was captured in a study of lymphopenia after photon versus proton radiotherapy (dated by TCRdb to about 2019). Describing the broader study: The immunological effects of photon versus proton radiation therapy were compared in patients with gastrointestinal tumors who developed high-grade lymphopenia. The cohort included roughly 18 patients with gastrointestinal tumors who developed lymphopenia after receiving either photon or proton therapy. The study aimed to characterize how the two radiation modalities differ in their impact on the immune system.

The investigation overall reported the following: Among patients across the cohort who died, overall survival time showed an inverse correlation with a larger post-nadir drop in TCR diversity. After the lymphocyte count nadir, repertoires from photon-treated patients showed oligoclonal expansion, particularly of CD8+ Temra cells, and this expansion drove the decline in diversity. Relative stability during treatment was observed in proton-treated patients, whereas loss of naive T cells and TCR diversity and gain of effector/memory populations were observed in photon-treated patients. The survival association was examined only in patients who died, and the authors described better survival with proton therapy as a possibility, not as a demonstrated result.

Worth noting for this clone: Its antigen is still unknown. The sample holds no much larger clone one base away, and base qualities are not on file.

The cysteine opens and the phenylalanine closes a CDR3 of 14 amino acids. Of all the DNA, just the CDR3 is kept, 42 bases in frame from base 1. Trimming takes 7 bases off V and 4 bases off J; junction bases not matched to a gene: 4. The germline V gene (reference sequence) specifies MNHEY as CDR1 and SMNVEV as CDR2. To prepare the library, the immunoSEQ multiplex PCR assay was applied. T cell repertoires were profiled by deep sequencing of rearranged TCR beta loci, alongside multiparametric flow cytometry. Imported from immuneACCESS, the table was reduced by TCRdb to in-frame sequences with V and J called. These copies leave out some clones; in studies compared against another copy, an unresolved V gene accounts for under half, and the cause of the remainder is not known. The table for this sample lists about 19,000 clones; 85% to 95% of them were counted only once. About 6.5% of the sample is held by the ten biggest clonotypes.

Sequencing used peripheral blood, obtained from a patient treated with photon-based radiotherapy. The rearranged chain carries TRBV27 and TRBJ2-1, and 10 junction bases match TRBD1. The clonotype was recovered from a man between 60 and 70 years old with pancreatic cancer. The DNA is as follows: TGTGCCAGCATGGGACAGGGGAGGTACAATGAGCAGTTCTTC. Its protein is CASMGQGRYNEQFF.